The next 9 T cell receptor beta chains were all read from a single sample in a study of naive and memory T cell subsets. An equimolar mix of two oligonucleotides served as the beta constant-region primer for TRBC1 and TRBC2. TCRdb re-called the UMI-ligation and nested PCR reads with MiXCR, one entry per CDR3 protein. The repertoire consists of 120,000 to 150,000 distinct CDR3 sequences, with 17% occurring once and the leading ten covering about 0.13%. The specimen was naive CD4+ T cells from blood. The source of these receptors is a human donor in good health.

The chain couples TRBV6-5 to TRBJ1-1; possibly TRBD1 for D (5 bases). V lost 10 bases and J 1 base, leaving 19 bases between the germline ends. The germline CDR1 and CDR2 sequences are MNHEY and SVGAGI. The CDR3 runs to 15 residues. CDR3 in DNA: TGTGCCACACAACCCTCTGGGGGGGGGAACACTGAAGCTTTCTTT. Amino acids: CATQPSGGGNTEAFF.

This clonotype appeared a few times. The chain recombines TRBV19 with TRBJ1-5; tentatively, D is TRBD1 (5 bases). CDR3 length: 16 amino acids. V was cut by 1 base and J by 5 bases, with 15 bases left in between. Germline CDR1 LNHDA, CDR2 SQIVND (reference sequence). CDR3 protein: CASSIGWAGIDQPQHF. The CDR3 DNA reads as TGTGCCAGTAGTATAGGTTGGGCAGGGATTGATCAGCCCCAGCATTTT.

This rearrangement joins TRBV6-5 to TRBJ1-1; D is unclear. From germline, CDR1 is MNHEY and CDR2 SVGAGI. V dropped 6 bases and J dropped 7 bases, with 15 bases sitting between them. The CDR3 sequence is 13 residues long. CDR3 nucleotides: TGTGCCAGCAGGAACGGCATACGGTTTGAAGCTTTCTTT. Translating it yields CASRNGIRFEAFF.

This clonotype was counted between two and nine times. The gene calls are TRBV19 and TRBJ1-1; D perhaps matches TRBD1 (5 bases). V lost 5 bases and J 2 bases, leaving 15 bases between the germline ends. Per the germline V gene, CDR1 is LNHDA and CDR2 is SQIVND (reference sequence). CDR3 length equals 15 residues. This chain's CDR3 is CASSGEWGKNTEAFF. The CDR3 DNA follows: TGTGCCAGTAGTGGGGAGTGGGGGAAAAACACTGAAGCTTTCTTT.

The chain couples TRBV18 to TRBJ2-7, with TRBD1 matching 7 bases. Trimming removed 3 bases from V and 5 bases from J; junction bases left unmatched: 10. Germline loops: CDR1 KGHSH, CDR2 LQKENI. The CDR3 has 15 residues. The CDR3 region has the DNA TGTGCCAGCTCACCTAGGGGAGCAGGGGGAGACGAGCAGTACTTC. Amino acids: CASSPRGAGGDEQYF.

The rearrangement uses TRBV18 and TRBJ2-7, with TRBD2 identical over 11 bases. The CDR3 consists of 17 residues. V shed 3 bases and J 5 bases; nucleotides not matched to a gene: 12. Germline V lookup: CDR1 KGHSH, CDR2 LQKENI. The CDR3 DNA reads TGTGCCAGCTCACCCTCAGGCACTAGCGGGAGTCACAACGAGCAGTACTTC. This sequence encodes CASSPSGTSGSHNEQYF.

The table lists this clonotype with a few counts. The rearrangement uses TRBV6-5 and TRBJ1-5; 8 bases match TRBD1. This CDR3 spans 14 amino acids. The V and J ends lost 5 bases and 4 bases, in that order; junction bases with no gene match: 4. Germline values: CDR1 MNHEY, CDR2 SVGAGI. The CDR3, as DNA: TGTGCCAGCAGTAGGACAGGGTGGAATCAGCCCCAGCATTTT. Its translation: CASSRTGWNQPQHF.

The chain has TRBV29-1 and TRBJ2-1, with D unresolved. CDR1 SQVTM and CDR2 ANQGSEA come from the germline V gene. The CDR3 covers 13 residues. The germline V and J ends were trimmed by 6 bases and 4 bases, with 13 bases remaining between them. Here the CDR3 reads CSVEAAIYNEQFF. The CDR3 DNA follows: TGCAGCGTAGAGGCCGCAATTTACAATGAGCAGTTCTTC.

The chain joins TRBV2 to TRBJ2-1; 11 nucleotides align to TRBD2. There are 15 residues in the CDR3. CDR1 and CDR2 (germline): SNHLY, FYNNEI. V shed 7 bases, J shed 4 bases, and the junction held 6 bases outside the gene matches. The CDR3, as DNA: TGTGCCAGCACCCTGGGGACTAGCGGTTACAATGAGCAGTTCTTC. This codes for CASTLGTSGYNEQFF. Full variable domain (rest looked up from reference TRBV2 and TRBJ2-1): EPEVTQTPSHQVTQMGQEVILRCVPISNHLYFYWYRQILGQKVEFLVSFYNNEISEKSEIFDDQFSVERPDGSNFTLKIRSTKLEDSAMYFCASTLGTSGYNEQFFGPGTRLTVL.